Listed here are 18 T cell receptor beta chains from one sample, sequenced in a study of cytomegalovirus exposure and HLA in healthy donors. Vbeta (60) and Jbeta (13) primers were used in the PCR. Measured with immunoSEQ multiplex PCR; TCRdb has only the in-frame clones, and not every one. The data contain about 140,000 clones, around 86% of them seen just once; the ten biggest clones take up less than 1.5%. What was sequenced was PBMCs. These receptors were collected from a female donor in good health and CMV-seronegative.

This chain connects TRBV18 to TRBJ1-2, with 9 positions matching TRBD1. Trimming took 7 bases from V and 2 from J; bases not matched to a gene: 5. The CDR3 is made up of 14 amino acids. Germline V lookup: CDR1 KGHSH, CDR2 LQKENI. CDR3 in amino acids: CASFPGTGNYGYTF. The CDR3 nucleotides read TGTGCCAGCTTCCCCGGGACAGGGAACTATGGCTACACCTTC.

Written as DNA, the CDR3 is TGTGCCAGCAGCTTGTGGGGAGGTGAGCAGTTCTTC. Its translation is CASSLWGGEQFF. The chain combines TRBV7-7 with TRBJ2-1; D may be TRBD2 (6 bases). The germline V gene encodes CDR1 SSHAT and CDR2 FNYEAQ (reference sequence). Trimming cost V 3 bases and J 9 bases, with 9 bases left between them. This CDR3 comprises 12 residues.

A few counts support this clone. This specimen includes other DNA sequences encoding the same CDR3. V usage is TRBV6-1 and J usage is TRBJ2-2; possible D gene TRBD1, 6 bases. The CDR3 is made up of 14 amino acids. The germline CDR1 and CDR2 sequences are MNHNS and SASEGT. V lost 6 bases and J lost 0, with 8 bases in between. CDR3 bases: TGTGCCAGCAGACAGGGTGCGAACACCGGGGAGCTGTTTTTT. Protein sequence: CASRQGANTGELFF.

The chain employs TRBV5-1 and TRBJ2-3, with 11 bases fitting TRBD2. CDR1 and CDR2 from the germline V gene are SGHRS and YFSETQ. The CDR3 is 16 amino acids. Unmatched junction bases numbered 5, after V lost 2 bases and J lost 3 bases. The DNA for the CDR3 is TGCGCCAGCAGCTTACTAGCGGGAGAACGAACAGATACGCAGTATTTT. Protein product: CASSLLAGERTDTQYF.

J is TRBJ2-5 and V is TRBV27; 7 bases agree with TRBD1. Looked up from germline, CDR1 is MNHEY and CDR2 is SMNVEV (reference sequence). CDR3 length: 13 residues. V dropped 3 bases and J dropped 7; count of bases not matched to a gene: 5. The DNA of the CDR3 is TGTGCCAGCAGTTTCCGGGACAGCGTGACCCAGTACTTC. Translating gives CASSFRDSVTQYF.

Written as DNA, the CDR3 is TGCGCCAGCAGCCCTCGGACAGGGGGGCAGCCCCAGCATTTT. It yields the protein CASSPRTGGQPQHF. The genes are TRBV5-1 and TRBJ1-5, with 10 bases lining up with TRBD1. Germline loops: CDR1 SGHRS, CDR2 YFSETQ. This CDR3 spans 14 amino acids. With 4 bases clipped from V and 7 bases from J, the junction kept 5 bases outside the gene matches.

The chain joins TRBV5-4 to TRBJ2-7; 8 positions agree with TRBD2. V lost 4 bases to trimming and J lost 6 bases; unmatched junction nucleotides: 12. Germline V gene data show CDR1 as SGHNT and CDR2 as YYREEE (reference sequence). The CDR3 sequence is 15 residues long. CDR3 residues: CASSPDGLAGVEQYF. CDR3 bases: TGTGCCAGCAGCCCCGACGGACTAGCCGGCGTCGAGCAGTACTTC.

The V and J genes are TRBV7-9 and TRBJ1-1; 10 bases map to TRBD1. This CDR3 is built from 14 residues. Per the germline V gene, CDR1 is SEHNR and CDR2 is FQNEAQ (reference sequence). V trimming: 5 bases; J trimming: 6 bases; junction bases outside the gene matches: 6. In DNA form, the CDR3 reads TGTGCCAGCAGCGAGGGACAGGGGACTGCTGAAGCTTTCTTT. This codes for CASSEGQGTAEAFF.

The chain carries TRBV28 and TRBJ2-7, with TRBD2 matching over 8 bases. Trimming at V came to 6 bases and at J to 1 base, leaving 11 bases not matched to a gene. This CDR3 is built from 16 residues. From germline, CDR1 is MDHEN and CDR2 SYDVKM. The CDR3 bases are TGTGCCAGCAGCTCACGAGGGGTAGCGGGGTCCTACGAGCAGTACTTC. Translation gives CASSSRGVAGSYEQYF. Variable domain in full (rest from reference TRBV28 and TRBJ2-7): DVKVTQSSRYLVKRTGEKVFLECVQDMDHENMFWYRQDPGLGLRLIYFSYDVKMKEKGDIPEGYSVSREKKERFSLILESASTNQTSMYLCASSSRGVAGSYEQYFGPGTRLTVT.

The chain links TRBV29-1 to TRBJ2-1; 9 bases are shared with TRBD1. The CDR3 has 14 residues. The V segment lost 6 bases and the J segment 6 bases; nucleotides outside the gene matches: 9. CDR1 is SQVTM, CDR2 ANQGSEA, per germline. The CDR3 protein is CSVVPRDRVNEQFF. The CDR3, as DNA: TGCAGCGTGGTGCCCCGGGACAGGGTCAATGAGCAGTTCTTC.

This chain links TRBV5-4 with TRBJ2-3, with 9 bases identical to TRBD2. The CDR3 sequence is 17 residues long. In germline, CDR1 is SGHNT, CDR2 YYREEE (reference sequence). V lost 4 bases to trimming and J lost 6 bases; unmatched junction nucleotides: 15. DNA for the CDR3: TGTGCCAGCAGCAGTCCCGGGACTAGCTTGGAATCTGATACGCAGTATTTT. The encoded protein is CASSSPGTSLESDTQYF.

V usage is TRBV9 and J usage is TRBJ2-7; 11 nucleotides match TRBD2. The CDR3 has 15 residues. Germline V gene data show CDR1 as SGDLS and CDR2 as YYNGEE. V gave up 2 bases and J gave up 3 bases; unmatched junction bases: 4. The CDR3 sequence: CASSVTGTSGYEQYF. CDR3 nucleotides: TGTGCCAGCAGCGTCACCGGGACTAGCGGCTACGAGCAGTACTTC.

V usage is TRBV2 and J usage is TRBJ2-7; 7 nucleotides align to TRBD1. Germline CDR1 SNHLY, CDR2 FYNNEI. J lost 11 bases, V lost 7 bases, and 8 bases had no gene match. The CDR3 length is 11 residues. This CDR3 reads CASNDHTGEYF. In DNA, the CDR3 is TGTGCCAGCAACGATCACACAGGGGAGTACTTC.

CDR3 amino acids: CASSLPMGAGKDTEAFF. For the CDR3, the DNA is TGTGCCAGCAGTTTACCGATGGGGGCAGGTAAGGACACTGAAGCTTTCTTT. The chain couples TRBV28 to TRBJ1-1; tentatively, D is TRBD1 (6 bases). Trimming removed 2 bases at V and 3 bases at J, with 19 bases between. The CDR3 runs 17 residues. Germline loops: CDR1 MDHEN, CDR2 SYDVKM.

This clone was seen more than once but under ten times. This chain links TRBV28 with TRBJ1-4; the match to TRBD1 covers 9 bases. The germline gives CDR1 MDHEN, CDR2 SYDVKM. The ends lost 5 bases at V and 5 bases at J; junction bases unmatched: 12. This CDR3 is 17 amino acids long. The CDR3 DNA reads as TGTGCCAGCAGTCCCTACTTCTCCGGGACAGGGAATGAAAAACTGTTTTTT. It codes for CASSPYFSGTGNEKLFF. The variable domain in full, completed from reference TRBV28 and TRBJ1-4, reads DVKVTQSSRYLVKRTGEKVFLECVQDMDHENMFWYRQDPGLGLRLIYFSYDVKMKEKGDIPEGYSVSREKKERFSLILESASTNQTSMYLCASSPYFSGTGNEKLFFGSGTQLSVL.

This chain uses TRBV25-1 with TRBJ1-1; possibly TRBD1 for D (6 bases). Germline V gene data show CDR1 as MGHDK and CDR2 as SYGVNS. CDR3 length equals 13 residues. Trimming removed 7 bases from V and 1 base from J, with 10 bases in between. The CDR3 region has the DNA TGTGCCAGCAAGGACAGCAGGAACACTGAAGCTTTCTTT. It encodes CASKDSRNTEAFF.

This clone was seen a handful of times. The gene calls are TRBV13 and TRBJ2-7; 8 bases match TRBD2. Germline assignment: CDR1 PRHDT and CDR2 FYEKMQ (reference sequence). This CDR3 has 17 amino acids. V lost 5 bases and J lost 6; bases outside the gene matches: 18. For the CDR3, the DNA is TGTGCCAGCAGCCCCTTAGGGCCTAGCGGGTCGGTGGGCGAGCAGTACTTC. Its protein product is CASSPLGPSGSVGEQYF. The full variable domain, rest sourced from reference TRBV13 and TRBJ2-7, is AAGVIQSPRHLIKEKRETATLKCYPIPRHDTVYWYQQGPGQDPQFLISFYEKMQSDKGSIPDRFSAQQFSDYHSELNMSSLELGDSALYFCASSPLGPSGSVGEQYFGPGTRLTVT.

This chain links TRBV2 with TRBJ2-1; 7 bases map to TRBD2. V was pared by 7 bases and J by 7 bases, with 13 bases of the junction left unmatched. Germline V gene data show CDR1 as SNHLY and CDR2 as FYNNEI. This CDR3 contains 15 residues. The CDR3 bases are TGTGCCAGCACAAGCCAGGGACTAAGAGTAAATGAGCAGTTCTTC. Translation gives CASTSQGLRVNEQFF.